This is a list of T cell receptor beta chains from one sample in a study of blood T cell repertoires in COVID-19. Generated by immunoSEQ multiplex PCR, the TCRdb table keeps only in-frame clones and is missing some. In the table there are a few hundred thousand clones, approximately 85% of which are singletons. The specimen was PBMCs or T cells enriched from blood (not recorded which). The origin of the receptors is a woman aged 50 to 60 who had recovered from COVID-19. Each CDR3 is given with its conserved first and last residue. The D gene is left open where the match is weak. Part of the rows lack a size; the others show once, few, many or a class for expanded clones.

cdr3_length d_call clone_size j_call v_call cdr3_aa cdr3_nt
17 TRBD1 - TRBJ1-3 TRBV18 CASSPRTGGHSGNTIYF TGTGCCAGCTCACCCAGGACAGGGGGCCACTCTGGAAACACCATATATTTT
12 - many TRBJ1-2 TRBV3-1/TRBV3-2 CASSADIYGYTF TGTGCCAGCAGCGCGGACATTTACGGCTACACCTTC
15 - - TRBJ2-7 TRBV28 CASSRPTRGSYEQYF TGTGCCAGCAGCCGCCCCACACGGGGCTCCTACGAGCAGTACTTC
16 TRBD2 - TRBJ2-7 TRBV4-2 CASSQATSGREYEQYF TGTGCCAGCAGCCAGGCGACTAGCGGGAGGGAATACGAGCAGTACTTC
17 TRBD2 - TRBJ2-1 TRBV11-2 CASSLYLTSGRANEQFF TGTGCCAGCAGCTTATACTTAACTAGCGGGAGGGCCAATGAGCAGTTCTTC
17 TRBD1 - TRBJ1-1 TRBV7-9 CASSLEKWDRINTEAFF TGTGCCAGCAGCTTAGAGAAATGGGACAGAATTAACACTGAAGCTTTCTTT
12 TRBD1 once TRBJ2-2 TRBV6-5 CASTYRGGELFF TGTGCCAGCACGTACAGGGGCGGGGAGCTGTTTTTT
15 TRBD1 - TRBJ2-5 TRBV7-3 CASSMTGGVQETQYF TGTGCCAGCAGCATGACAGGGGGTGTACAAGAGACCCAGTACTTC
14 - - TRBJ1-1 TRBV19 CASSMREGGTEAFF TGTGCCAGTAGTATGCGGGAAGGAGGCACTGAAGCTTTCTTT
13 TRBD2 - TRBJ2-7 TRBV28 CASSWTSVYEQYF TGTGCCAGCAGTTGGACTAGCGTCTACGAGCAGTACTTC
15 TRBD1 - TRBJ1-1 TRBV24-1 CATSGAGGPGTEAFF TGTGCCACCAGTGGGGCAGGGGGCCCGGGCACTGAAGCTTTCTTT
16 TRBD1 - TRBJ2-7 TRBV6-5 CASSYSSPGQTFEQYF TGTGCCAGCAGTTACTCGAGTCCGGGACAGACGTTCGAGCAGTACTTC
13 - - TRBJ2-7 TRBV6-5 CASSYDSSYEQYF TGTGCCAGCAGTTACGACTCTTCCTACGAGCAGTACTTC
11 TRBD2 - TRBJ2-7 TRBV2 CASRRAGEQYF TGTGCCAGCAGACGAGCGGGAGAGCAGTACTTC
15 - - TRBJ1-2 TRBV5-4 CASSLVRGADYGYTF TGTGCCAGCAGCTTGGTTAGGGGCGCTGACTATGGCTACACCTTC
15 - - TRBJ1-4 TRBV24-1 CATSDTPPRDEKLFF TGTGCCACCAGTGATACCCCGCCGAGGGATGAAAAACTGTTTTTT
13 - - TRBJ1-5 TRBV28 CASTASREQPQHF TGTGCCAGCACCGCTTCTCGGGAACAGCCCCAGCATTTT
15 - - TRBJ2-5 TRBV2 CASSDLGLIQETQYF TGTGCCAGCAGTGACTTAGGACTAATACAAGAGACCCAGTACTTC
12 - - TRBJ1-5 TRBV20-1 CSASGGGQPQHF TGCAGTGCTAGTGGGGGGGGCCAGCCCCAGCATTTT
15 - - TRBJ2-3 TRBV19 CASNSDDWGLDTQYF TGTGCCAGTAATTCGGATGACTGGGGGCTTGATACGCAGTATTTT
18 TRBD1 - TRBJ2-1 TRBV7-8 CASSLPSTGTGYYNEQFF TGTGCCAGCAGCTTACCTTCCACAGGGACAGGTTACTACAATGAGCAGTTCTTC
13 TRBD2 - TRBJ2-1 TRBV6-5 CASSRSGVNEQFF TGTGCCAGCAGCCGGAGCGGGGTCAATGAGCAGTTCTTC
13 TRBD1 - TRBJ2-7 TRBV4-2 CASRYEAGGEQYF TGTGCCAGCAGATACGAGGCAGGGGGCGAGCAGTACTTC
16 TRBD1 - TRBJ1-5 TRBV5-5 CASSLSGQGRYQPQHF TGTGCCAGCAGCTTGTCTGGACAGGGTAGATATCAGCCCCAGCATTTT
13 - - TRBJ2-7 TRBV5-1 CASSLSNRAEQYF TGCGCCAGCAGCTTATCTAACAGGGCCGAGCAGTACTTC
14 TRBD1 - TRBJ2-1 TRBV9 CASSVGRGNNEQFF TGTGCCAGCAGCGTGGGCAGGGGGAACAATGAGCAGTTCTTC
13 - once TRBJ2-3 TRBV24-1 CATSDYRADTQYF TGTGCCACCAGTGATTACAGGGCGGATACGCAGTATTTT
14 TRBD2 once TRBJ2-1 TRBV28 CASSGLAGWNEQFF TGTGCCAGCAGCGGACTAGCGGGTTGGAATGAGCAGTTCTTC
16 TRBD1 once TRBJ1-3 TRBV9 CASSAGTGESGNTIYF TGTGCCAGCAGCGCAGGGACAGGGGAGTCTGGAAACACCATATATTTT
13 - - TRBJ1-5 TRBV7-8 CASSLSAHQPQHF TGTGCCAGCAGCTTATCTGCGCATCAGCCCCAGCATTTT
13 - few TRBJ1-6 TRBV19 CASRQGVGSPLHF TGTGCCAGTAGACAGGGTGTGGGTTCACCCCTCCACTTT